The clone carrying this TCR beta chain was counted many times. Its antigen is still unknown. V was trimmed by 5 bases and J by 5 bases, leaving 17 bases between them. The CDR3 contains 15 residues. Germline CDR1 is LGHNA and CDR2 is YNFKEQ. The source of the sample is a study of T-cell reconstitution after alpha-beta-depleted transplantation in children. Study results and limitations: Counts and diversity of T cells one year after transplant came mostly from newly produced T cells. Several hundred graft clones that had expanded were reportedly the source of alpha-beta T cells about two months after transplant.

Unique molecular identifiers were incorporated during preparation of the TCRbeta library. MiXCR, applied by TCRdb to the PCR reads, yields one record per CDR3 protein. This sample has 280,000 or so distinct CDR3 sequences, with approximately 10% found just once. The clonotype comes from a male patient aged 2-9 years who had a stem cell transplant for chronic granulomatous disease, so the T cells may come from the graft donor. The V gene is TRBV4-2, the J gene TRBJ2-3; D ambiguous. The sequencing here drew on peripheral blood, taken 180 days after TCRalphabeta/CD19-depleted stem cell transplant. The CDR3 DNA sequence: TGTGCCAGCAGCAGAGAGTCCGTCCCCGAAGATACGCAGTATTTT. It is translated as CASSRESVPEDTQYF.